This record concerns one TCR beta chain sequence. The antigen remains undetermined. V lost 4 bases to trimming and J lost 0 bases, with 14 bases between them. CDR1 and CDR2 from the germline V gene are SGHKS and YYEKEE (reference sequence). The CDR3 extends over 15 amino acids. During colonoscopy, one to two rectal pinch biopsies were collected. Libraries were prepared by immunoSEQ multiplex PCR; TCRdb keeps only in-frame clonotypes and omits some of them. This table has about 22,000 clones, 71% appearing once. This entry belongs to a study of pediatric ulcerative colitis. Study overall: Six or seven patients showed pancolitis and two showed left-sided colitis.

Study observations and caveats: In rectum, acute severe colitis had expanded clones and less diversity. Blood-rectal clonal overlap within each person was significantly higher in ulcerative colitis patients than controls. A couple of rectal clonotypes were found only in ulcerative colitis patients, all of them.

This TCR was sampled from a boy aged 5-17 years with severe ulcerative colitis. The sample comprised gut tissue. The chain carries TRBV5-5 and TRBJ2-7; D is unclear. CDR3 sequence: CASSRDPPSSYEQYF. The CDR3 bases are TGTGCCAGCAGCCGCGACCCTCCGAGCTCCTACGAGCAGTACTTC.